What follows are 20 T cell receptor beta chains derived from one specimen sequenced in a study of shared clonotypes between healthy human individuals. TCRdb keeps only in-frame clones here, not all; method: immunoSEQ multiplex PCR. The sample holds hundreds of thousands of clones, roughly 70% seen once. Sequencing was performed on memory CD4+ T cells sorted from blood. Subset specified: CD45RA-negative fraction. These receptors all come from a woman in her twenties or thirties in good health.

The rearrangement links TRBV14 to TRBJ2-5; the D gene is possibly TRBD2 (6 bases). The ends were cut back, 3 bases at V and 3 bases at J, with 20 bases in the middle. The CDR3 spans 17 residues. Germline-derived CDR1 and CDR2 are SGHDN and FVKESK. CDR3 nucleotide sequence: TGTGCCAGCAGCCAGATTATGCCGACTAGAGGGAAAGAGACCCAGTACTTC. It encodes CASSQIMPTRGKETQYF.

The chain uses TRBV27 and TRBJ1-1; 10 bases are a match to TRBD1. Trimming at V came to 6 bases and at J to 1 base, leaving 5 bases not matched to a gene. The CDR3 is made up of 15 amino acids. Looked up from germline, CDR1 is MNHEY and CDR2 is SMNVEV (reference sequence). The CDR3 region has the DNA TGTGCCAGCAGCAGACAGGGGGCAGCGAACACTGAAGCTTTCTTT. Its protein product is CASSRQGAANTEAFF.

This clone was counted between two and nine times. The rearrangement joins TRBV29-1 to TRBJ1-2; 8 bases are shared with TRBD1. This CDR3 has 13 amino acids. Germline V lookup: CDR1 SQVTM, CDR2 ANQGSEA. With V trimmed by 7 bases and J by 6 bases, 10 bases remained unmatched. The CDR3: CSALGTGTHGYTF. The CDR3, as DNA: TGCAGCGCGTTGGGGACAGGTACTCATGGCTACACCTTC.

This clone was recorded once. V is TRBV5-1 and J is TRBJ1-2, with 8 bases lining up with TRBD1. V lost 4 bases to trimming and J lost 1 base; unmatched junction nucleotides: 6. This CDR3 is built from 15 residues. CDR1 and CDR2 (germline): SGHRS, YFSETQ. CDR3 bases: TGCGCCAGCAGCGATCGGACAGGGAGTAACTATGGCTACACCTTC. Translated, it gives CASSDRTGSNYGYTF.

The chain links TRBV2 to TRBJ2-7; 10 bases align to TRBD2. Unmatched junction bases numbered 7, after V lost 6 bases and J lost 2 bases. CDR3 length: 15 amino acids. Germline V gene sequence: CDR1 SNHLY, CDR2 FYNNEI. This CDR3 reads CASRPLAGVTYEQYF. The CDR3 coding sequence is TGTGCCAGCAGACCCCTAGCGGGAGTCACCTACGAGCAGTACTTC.

The J gene is TRBJ1-1, the V gene TRBV6-5, with 8 bases lining up with TRBD1. V was clipped by 5 bases and J by 4 bases; unmatched bases: 3. CDR3 length equals 13 residues. Germline V gene data show CDR1 as MNHEY and CDR2 as SVGAGI. The CDR3 reads CASSKQGGTEAFF. The CDR3 DNA is TGTGCCAGCAGTAAACAGGGGGGCACTGAAGCTTTCTTT.

This chain connects TRBV18 to TRBJ1-4, with a weak D call TRBD1 (5 bases). The CDR3 covers 15 residues. The V end lost 0 bases, the J end lost 3 bases, and 8 bases lay between the germline ends. Germline V lookup: CDR1 KGHSH, CDR2 LQKENI. CDR3 region: CASSPPRGANEKLFF. CDR3 in DNA: TGTGCCAGCTCACCACCAAGGGGAGCTAATGAAAAACTGTTTTTT.

The genes are TRBV19 and TRBJ2-2, with D perhaps matching TRBD1 (5 bases). The germline V gene encodes CDR1 LNHDA and CDR2 SQIVND (reference sequence). The CDR3 covers 15 residues. Trimming shortened V by 6 bases and J by 4 bases, and 15 bases separated the two germline ends. CDR3 sequence (DNA): TGTGCCAGTAGGAGCCAGGGCCGTATCACCGGGGAGCTGTTTTTT. This gives the protein CASRSQGRITGELFF.

J is TRBJ1-5 and V is TRBV25-1; possible D gene TRBD1, 6 bases. CDR1 is MGHDK and CDR2 is SYGVNS in the germline V gene. V was cut by 3 bases and J by 3 bases, with 15 bases left in between. The CDR3 covers 16 residues. CDR3 DNA sequence: TGTGCCAGCAGTGACGATCGGGACACCCTCAATCAGCCCCAGCATTTT. It is translated as CASSDDRDTLNQPQHF.

Of note for this clone: It may be a read error: a sequence one base away is much more abundant. The gene calls are TRBV7-6 and TRBJ2-5, with D tentatively TRBD1 (6 bases). CDR3 length: 13 residues. The V gene lost 4 bases and the J gene lost 2 bases, with 8 bases spanning the gap. The germline gives CDR1 SGHVS, CDR2 FNYEAQ. CDR3: CASSYGQQETQYF. DNA for the CDR3: TGTGCCAGCAGCTATGGACAGCAAGAGACCCAGTACTTC. The full variable domain, completed using reference TRBV7-6 and TRBJ2-5, is GAGVSQSPRYKVTKRGQDVALRCDPISGHVSLYWYRQALGQGPEFLTYFNYEAQQDKSGLPNDRFSAERPEGSISTLTIQRTEQRDSAMYRCASSYGQQETQYFGPGTRLLVL.

The V gene is TRBV7-3, the J gene TRBJ1-1; 8 nucleotides agree with TRBD1. The CDR3 runs 15 residues. V lost 5 bases, J lost 4 bases, and 9 bases stayed unmatched. The germline V gene encodes CDR1 SGHTA and CDR2 FQGTGA. The CDR3 DNA sequence: TGTGCCAGCAGCGTAATGAGACAGGGGAGCACTGAAGCTTTCTTT. Protein: CASSVMRQGSTEAFF.

The rearrangement joins TRBV4-2 to TRBJ2-7; maybe TRBD1 (7 bases). Germline CDR1 reads LGHNA; CDR2 reads YNFKEQ. Deletions cut 0 bases from V and 2 bases from J, with 14 bases between. CDR3 length: 16 residues. CDR3 sequence: CASSQDLGGTAYEQYF. The CDR3 DNA is TGTGCCAGCAGCCAAGATCTTGGCGGGACAGCCTACGAGCAGTACTTC.

This chain joins TRBV5-1 and TRBJ2-6, with D possibly matching TRBD2 (5 bases). The length of the CDR3 is 17 residues. The germline V gene has CDR1 SGHRS and CDR2 YFSETQ. The V end was cut by 5 bases, the J end by 0 bases, with 15 bases between. The CDR3 protein is CASSQRVGISGANVLTF. Written as DNA, the CDR3 is TGCGCCAGCAGTCAGAGGGTGGGGATCTCTGGGGCCAACGTCCTGACTTTC.

The chain uses TRBV15 and TRBJ2-7; 12 nucleotides agree with TRBD2. V gave up 2 bases and J gave up 7 bases; unmatched junction bases: 9. There are 16 residues in the CDR3. CDR1 LNHNV and CDR2 YYDKDF come from the germline V gene (reference sequence). The CDR3 loop reads CATSRSGLAGTVEQYF. In DNA, the CDR3 is TGTGCCACCAGCAGATCCGGACTAGCGGGAACGGTGGAGCAGTACTTC. The full variable domain, rest sourced from reference TRBV15 and TRBJ2-7, is DAMVIQNPRYQVTQFGKPVTLSCSQTLNHNVMYWYQQKSSQAPKLLFHYYDKDFNNEADTPDNFQSRRPNTSFCFLDIRSPGLGDTAMYLCATSRSGLAGTVEQYFGPGTRLTVT.

The chain couples TRBV28 to TRBJ1-5, with 8 positions matching TRBD1. V was pared by 5 bases and J by 7 bases, with 10 bases of the junction left unmatched. CDR1 MDHEN and CDR2 SYDVKM come from the germline V gene. The CDR3 contains 15 residues. The CDR3 loop is CASSKPTGGAQPQHF. Here the CDR3 DNA reads TGTGCCAGCAGTAAACCAACAGGGGGAGCGCAGCCCCAGCATTTT.

The chain employs TRBV6-6 and TRBJ2-7; 10 positions agree with TRBD1. Germline assignment: CDR1 MNHNY and CDR2 SVGAGI (reference sequence). The CDR3 runs to 15 residues. V lost 2 bases and J lost 2; bases outside the gene matches: 3. Here the CDR3 reads CASSYPGTGAYEQYF. CDR3 nucleotides: TGTGCCAGCAGTTACCCCGGGACAGGGGCCTACGAGCAGTACTTC.

The chain employs TRBV7-8 and TRBJ2-2, with TRBD2 matching over 12 bases. The ends lost 5 bases at V and 4 bases at J; junction bases unmatched: 5. Germline lookup yields CDR1 SGHVS and CDR2 FQNEAQ. The CDR3 is made up of 16 amino acids. The CDR3 sequence: CASSQGLAGSTGELFF. DNA of the CDR3: TGTGCCAGCAGCCAGGGACTAGCGGGTTCCACCGGGGAGCTGTTTTTT.

The chain employs TRBV4-2 and TRBJ2-1; the D gene is possibly TRBD2 (5 bases). Germline V gene sequence: CDR1 LGHNA, CDR2 YNFKEQ. There are 15 residues in the CDR3. V was shortened by 4 bases and J by 0 bases, with 10 bases between the two germline ends. In nucleotides, the CDR3 is TGTGCCAGCAGCCGTAGGCGGGCCTCCTACAATGAGCAGTTCTTC. Protein sequence: CASSRRRASYNEQFF.

This clone appeared once. This sequence joins TRBV27 and TRBJ2-7; TRBD1 or TRBD2 may be the D gene (5 bases each). CDR1 and CDR2 (germline): MNHEY, SMNVEV (reference sequence). The CDR3 has 15 residues. Trimming removed 5 bases at V and 3 bases at J, with 17 bases between. The CDR3 loop is CASSPIERGSYEQYF. CDR3 coding DNA: TGTGCCAGCAGTCCCATAGAGAGGGGCAGCTACGAGCAGTACTTC.

This clone was counted between two and nine times. The chain uses TRBV7-2 and TRBJ1-2; no definite D call. The length of the CDR3 is 14 residues. From germline, CDR1 is SGHTA and CDR2 FQGNSA. The V end lost 5 bases, the J end lost 6 bases, and 16 bases lay between the germline ends. The CDR3 sequence is CASSPYYGSDGYTF. For the CDR3, the DNA is TGTGCCAGCAGCCCGTATTATGGGAGCGATGGCTACACCTTC.